A single sample gave rise to the 27 T cell receptor beta chains below, sequenced in a study of tumor-infiltrating lymphocytes in primary liver carcinoma. Making TCR beta cDNA involved approximately 480 ng total RNA and a constant-region primer. TCR beta libraries came from three nested multiplex PCR rounds using slightly modified ARM-PCR. Each of the first two PCR rounds ran approximately 11 cycles with TRBV1-TRBV30 forward and C-beta reverse primers. TCRdb analysed the multiplex PCR reads with MiXCR anew, one entry per CDR3 protein. The table has around 40,000 distinct CDR3 sequences, over 70% seen once. Total RNA and DNA came together from around 20-30 mg of bulk tissue without cell sorting. Source material: liver tumor tissue from sampling region 2. Subset meaning: tumor region T2, inferior pole. Source of these receptors: a man in his forties with primary liver carcinoma and hepatitis B virus infection.

A note on this clonotype: A clone one base away is much larger, so this may be a read error. Since the CDR3 does not end with the conserved phenylalanine or tryptophan, this likely comes from a read error. The chain is built from TRBV28 and TRBJ2-1; D is uncertain. Deletions cut 5 bases from V and 10 bases from J, with 9 bases between. Germline CDR1 is MDHEN and CDR2 is SYDVKM. This CDR3 spans 11 amino acids. As DNA, the CDR3 is TGTGCCAGCAGTCTTGGCAAGGAGCAGTTCATC. Its translation: CASSLGKEQFI.

This clonotype was picked up a small number of times. This may stem from a read error, because a much larger clone lies one nucleotide away. Here the CDR3 omits its conserved ending phenylalanine or tryptophan, so a read error is the likely source. The V and J genes are TRBV29-1 and TRBJ2-3; 9 bases match TRBD2. CDR3 length: 14 amino acids. Germline values: CDR1 SQVTM, CDR2 ANQGSEA. The CDR3 DNA reads TGCAGCGCTGAGGGTAGCGGGAGTGCAGATGCGCAGTATCTT. Translation gives CSAEGSGSADAQYL.

The chain employs TRBV12-3 or TRBV12-4 and TRBJ2-3, with a weak D call TRBD2 (6 bases). The CDR3 is 14 residues long. V was trimmed by 10 bases and J by 2 bases, leaving 16 bases between them. The CDR3 here is CANRRGTVTDTQYF. For the CDR3, the DNA is TGTGCCAACAGGAGGGGAACAGTCACAGATACGCAGTATTTT.

Remarks on this clonotype: As the CDR3 is not closed by the conserved phenylalanine or tryptophan, this likely results from a read error. The CDR3 region is CASNPGLAGEGNEQFL. CDR3 sequence (DNA): TGTGCCAGCAATCCGGGACTAGCGGGAGAGGGGAACGAGCAGTTCCTC. This rearrangement joins TRBV5-4 to TRBJ2-1, with TRBD2 identical over 14 bases. The length of the CDR3 is 16 residues. The V segment lost 6 bases and the J segment 10 bases; nucleotides outside the gene matches: 12. Germline-derived CDR1 and CDR2 are SGHNT and YYREEE (reference sequence).

The table lists this clonotype with many counts. CDR3 region: CASTLAGGYNEQFF. CDR3 in DNA: TGCGCCAGCACGTTAGCGGGAGGTTACAATGAGCAGTTCTTC. J is TRBJ2-1 and V is TRBV5-1, with 10 bases lining up with TRBD2. CDR3 length: 14 residues. The junction had 4 bases not matched to a gene; V was cut back by 6 bases and J by 4 bases. Germline CDR1 and CDR2: SGHRS and YFSETQ.

This clonotype was seen a handful of times. At one end the junction does not follow the germline gene, possibly because of a read error. The rearrangement joins TRBV6-1 to TRBJ1-2, with 9 bases that match TRBD1. The CDR3 is 15 amino acids. Looked up from germline, CDR1 is MNHNS and CDR2 is SASEGT. The CDR3 is CASSHDRGGIYGYTF. The CDR3 DNA reads as TGTGCCAGCAGTCACGACAGGGGGGGCATCTATGGCTATACCTTC.

With regard to this clonotype: A much larger clone sits a single nucleotide away, making a read error possible. This chain uses TRBV28 with TRBJ1-2, with D uncertain. This CDR3 comprises 16 residues. Germline lookup yields CDR1 MDHEN and CDR2 SYDVKM. V lost 7 bases and J lost 7, with 25 bases in between. CDR3 in amino acids: CASTLASRRRIGGYTF. DNA for the CDR3: TGTGCCAGCACTCTGGCCTCTAGACGTCGGATCGGTGGCTACACCTTC.

As concerns this clonotype: This likely comes from a read error, as the CDR3 has no conserved phenylalanine or tryptophan at its end. Because the CDR3's place on the DNA is in doubt, the DNA is left out and the CDR3 is given as listed by TCRdb. This rearrangement joins TRBV4-3 to TRBJ2-1. The CDR3 is 16 residues long, ends included. CDR1 is LGHNA and CDR2 is YSLEER in the germline V gene. The CDR3 loop reads CTISQDPYSEYNEQFL.

In regard to this clonotype: Its ends do not fully match the called genes, so a read error is possible. This chain joins TRBV7-9 and TRBJ1-1, with TRBD1 matching over 8 bases. The length of the CDR3 is 16 residues. Germline CDR1 SEHNR, CDR2 FQNEAQ (reference sequence). DNA of the CDR3: TGTGCCAGCAGCCGACCAGGGGGCCTCTCGAACACTGAAGTTTTCTTT. This sequence encodes CASSRPGGLSNTEVFF.

Notes on this clonotype: The junction departs from the called germline gene at one end, perhaps through a read error. This sequence joins TRBV6-2 or TRBV6-3 and TRBJ1-2; the D is unclear. In germline, CDR1 is MNHEY, CDR2 SVGEGT. The CDR3 contains 12 residues. The CDR3 bases are TGTGCCAGCACCCATGGGCAGTATGACTACACCTTC. The encoded protein is CASTHGQYDYTF.

On this clonotype: The final CDR3 position lacks the conserved phenylalanine or tryptophan, pointing to a likely read error. The chain uses TRBV7-2 and TRBJ2-7; 11 nucleotides agree with TRBD1. CDR3 length: 16 amino acids. The germline V gene encodes CDR1 SGHTA and CDR2 FQGNSA. J gave up 6 bases and V 6 bases, and 13 bases lay outside the gene matches. The CDR3 region is CTSSFGPGQGAREQYL. DNA of the CDR3: TGTACCAGCAGTTTTGGACCAGGACAGGGGGCACGCGAGCAGTACCTC.

The table lists this clonotype with many counts. The rearrangement links TRBV2 to TRBJ2-1; 7 positions match TRBD2. V trimming: 8 bases; J trimming: 9 bases; junction bases outside the gene matches: 7. Germline V gene lookup returns CDR1 SNHLY and CDR2 FYNNEI. The CDR3 is made up of 12 amino acids. The CDR3 DNA follows: TGTGCCAGCGGGCCAGGGAGGGTTGAGCAGTTCTTC. Residues: CASGPGRVEQFF.

The V call is TRBV10-2, the J call TRBJ2-7; TRBD1 agrees at 8 bases. Looked up from germline, CDR1 is WSHSY and CDR2 is SAAADI. Unmatched junction bases numbered 6, after V lost 10 bases and J lost 4 bases. CDR3 size: 12 residues. This CDR3 reads CATRQGAYEQYF. The CDR3 coding sequence is TGCGCCACCCGTCAGGGGGCTTACGAGCAGTACTTC.

This clonotype was recorded only once. One junction end does not reproduce the germline sequence, and a read error may be involved. The chain couples TRBV11-2 to TRBJ2-1; the match to TRBD2 covers 7 bases. The CDR3 has 15 residues. Per germline, CDR1 SGHAT and CDR2 FQNNGV. CDR3 protein: CPSSRSGPLDNEQFF. CDR3 sequence (DNA): TGTCCCAGCAGCCGTAGCGGGCCACTCGACAATGAGCAGTTCTTC.

DNA for the CDR3: TGTCAGCAGCTTAGATCGAATCTAGATATGGCCAATGAGCAGTTCTTC. Amino acid sequence: CQQLRSNLDMANEQFF. The chain links TRBV11-3 to TRBJ2-1, with D unresolved. The CDR3 is 16 residues long. Germline V lookup: CDR1 SGHNT, CDR2 YENEEA.

This clonotype was seen only once. The junction differs from germline at one of its ends, possibly a read error. This sequence joins TRBV11-1 and TRBJ2-1, with 7 bases aligning to TRBD1. The CDR3 spans 16 residues. Germline loops: CDR1 SGHAT, CDR2 FQDESV (reference sequence). This chain's CDR3 is CTSSMGQTSSYNEQFF. The CDR3, as DNA: TGTACCAGCAGCATGGGACAGACCAGCTCCTACAATGAGCAGTTCTTC.

As to this clonotype: Germline and junction disagree at one end, which may indicate a read error. The chain uses TRBV11-1 and TRBJ2-4, with TRBD2 identical over 11 bases. Germline V gives CDR1 SGHAT, CDR2 FQDESV (reference sequence). This CDR3 is built from 17 residues. CDR3 sequence (DNA): TGTGCCTGCAGCCTTCCCGGGACTAGCGGCACCAAAAACATCCAGTACTTC. Its protein product is CACSLPGTSGTKNIQYF.

As to this clonotype: A junction end diverges from the germline sequence, so it may reflect a read error. The genes are TRBV24-1 and TRBJ2-6; tentative D call: TRBD2 (6 bases). This CDR3 region has 15 residues. Looked up from germline, CDR1 is KGHDR and CDR2 is SFDVKD. The CDR3, as DNA: TGTGCCACCAGTGTCGGGGACTCTGGGGCCAACGTCCTGATTTTC. Translation: CATSVGDSGANVLIF.

Worth noting for this clonotype: Since no conserved phenylalanine or tryptophan closes the CDR3, a read error is the likely cause. This chain uses TRBV11-2 with TRBJ2-2, with D possibly being TRBD1 (6 bases). In germline, CDR1 is SGHAT, CDR2 FQNNGV. CDR3 length: 17 amino acids. CDR3 sequence (DNA): TGTGCCAGCAGCTTAGATCATTGGGGTAGGGACACCGGGGAACTGTTTTTG. This codes for CASSLDHWGRDTGELFL.

A single count supports this clonotype. A junction boundary mismatches the germline segment, possibly from a read error. The genes are TRBV28 and TRBJ2-3, with D perhaps TRBD1 (6 bases). The CDR3 runs 14 residues. The germline V gene has CDR1 MDHEN and CDR2 SYDVKM. This CDR3 reads CVSSKTVLTGTQYF. CDR3 DNA sequence: TGTGTCAGCTCTAAGACAGTGCTGACAGGTACGCAGTATTTT.

Note on this clonotype: A much larger clone differs from this one at a single base, so this may be a read error. The chain combines TRBV18 with TRBJ2-5, with 8 positions matching TRBD2. The CDR3 loop spans 15 amino acids. The V gene's germline CDR1 is KGHSH and CDR2 LQKENI. CDR3 protein: CVSSPNGGDQETQYF. CDR3 bases: TGTGTCAGCTCACCTAACGGGGGGGATCAAGAGACCCAGTACTTC. The whole variable domain, filled in from reference TRBV18 and TRBJ2-5, reads NAGVMQNPRHLVRRRGQEARLRCSPMKGHSHVYWYRQLPEEGLKFMVYLQKENIIDESGMPKERFSAEFPKEGPSILRIQQVVRGDSAAYFCVSSPNGGDQETQYFGPGTRLLVL.

Only one count was recorded for this clonotype. An end of the junction differs from the germline gene, which may be a read error. This chain connects TRBV29-1 to TRBJ1-2; D is undetermined. Looked up from germline, CDR1 is SQVTM and CDR2 is ANQGSEA. This CDR3 region has 14 residues. The CDR3 reads CNVEEGRRSYGYTF. The CDR3 DNA follows: TGCAACGTTGAAGAGGGCCGCAGGTCATACGGCTATACCTTC.

This clonotype was seen at least ten times. The chain has TRBV28 and TRBJ1-3, with D hard to call. The CDR3 sequence is 14 residues long. V lost 3 bases to trimming and J lost 0 bases, with 6 bases between them. From germline, CDR1 is MDHEN and CDR2 SYDVKM. The CDR3 loop is CASSLVGSGNTIYF. Here the CDR3 DNA reads TGTGCCAGCAGTTTGGTCGGCTCTGGAAACACCATATATTTT.

Comment on this clonotype: The conserved closing phenylalanine or tryptophan is absent in this CDR3, likely reflecting a read error. The DNA is left out, because the CDR3 cannot be placed on it with certainty; the CDR3 is given as TCRdb lists it. V gene TRBV29-1 combines with J gene TRBJ2-3; TRBD1 is taken as the D call from the table, unchecked against the DNA. The CDR3 is 12 amino acids long, termini counted. Germline V gene data show CDR1 as SQVTM and CDR2 as ANQGSEA. CDR3 sequence: CGALPSTDTRYL.

V gene TRBV29-1 combines with J gene TRBJ1-4; D is unclear. The V gene lost 0 bases and the J gene lost 10 bases, with 18 bases spanning the gap. The CDR3 extends over 15 amino acids. CDR1 and CDR2 from the germline V gene are SQVTM and ANQGSEA. CDR3 protein: CSVEDEEGRWGKLFF. CDR3 sequence (DNA): TGCAGCGTTGAAGACGAGGAGGGAAGATGGGGAAAACTGTTTTTT. Combining the CDR3 with reference TRBV29-1 and TRBJ1-4 gives the whole variable domain SAVISQKPSRDICQRGTSLTIQCQVDSQVTMMFWYRQQPGQSLTLIATANQGSEATYESGFVIDKFPISRPNLTFSTLTVSNMSPEDSSIYLCSVEDEEGRWGKLFFGSGTQLSVL.

Concerning this clonotype: With a much larger clone just one base away, this may be a read error. The V call is TRBV18, the J call TRBJ1-5; D remains unclear. Looked up from germline, CDR1 is KGHSH and CDR2 is LQKENI. The CDR3 has 14 amino acids. This CDR3 is CASSPTGRDQPQQF. For the CDR3, the DNA is TGTGCCAGCTCACCAACGGGGAGGGATCAGCCCCAGCAGTTT.

The chain recombines TRBV6-2 or TRBV6-3 with TRBJ2-5; a weak D match, TRBD2 (6 bases). CDR1 and CDR2 (germline): MNHEY, SVGEGT. The CDR3 is made up of 17 amino acids. V shed 4 bases and J shed 4 bases, with 22 bases lying between them. DNA of the CDR3: TGTGCCAGCAGTTGTGGTTCAGTGGGAGGATGGGGAGAGACCCAGTACTTC. Translation gives CASSCGSVGGWGETQYF.